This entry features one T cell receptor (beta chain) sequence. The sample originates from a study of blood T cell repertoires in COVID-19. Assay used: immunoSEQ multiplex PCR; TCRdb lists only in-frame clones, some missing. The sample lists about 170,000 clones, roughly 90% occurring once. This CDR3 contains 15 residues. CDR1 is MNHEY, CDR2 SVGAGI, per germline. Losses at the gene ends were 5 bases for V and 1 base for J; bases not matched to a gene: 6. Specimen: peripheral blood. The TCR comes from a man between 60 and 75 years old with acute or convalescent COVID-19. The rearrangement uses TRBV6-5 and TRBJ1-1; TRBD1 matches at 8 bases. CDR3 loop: CASSPGDRKNTEAFF. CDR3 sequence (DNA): TGTGCCAGCAGTCCCGGGGACAGGAAGAACACTGAAGCTTTCTTT.